These 15 T cell receptor beta chains came from one sample sequenced in a study of T cell responses to AZD1222 COVID-19 vaccine. Some clones are missing from TCRdb's copy, which holds only in-frame ones; the method was immunoSEQ multiplex PCR. Among some 100,000 clones listed, 75% to 95% were seen once. Sample: peripheral blood, taken on day 0 of AZD1222 vaccination. These receptors came from an adult in good health.

The chain carries TRBV19 and TRBJ2-3, with TRBD2 matching over 9 bases. This CDR3 spans 15 amino acids. The V and J ends lost 7 bases and 0 bases, in that order; junction bases with no gene match: 5. Germline assignment: CDR1 LNHDA and CDR2 SQIVND (reference sequence). DNA of the CDR3: TGTGCCAGTAAAACAACTAGCGGGAGCACAGATACGCAGTATTTT. This encodes CASKTTSGSTDTQYF.

This chain joins TRBV3-1 (or the pseudogene TRBV3-2) and TRBJ1-5; a weak D match, TRBD1 (5 bases). Germline V gene data show CDR1 as LGHDT and CDR2 as YNNKEL (reference sequence). V was pared by 1 base and J by 3 bases, with 10 bases between. This CDR3 is built from 15 residues. The CDR3 DNA reads as TGTGCCAGCAGCCAAGGGGGCGGAAACAATCAGCCCCAGCATTTT. Its translation: CASSQGGGNNQPQHF.

This clone turned up a few times. V usage is TRBV28 and J usage is TRBJ1-2; no clear D. CDR1 and CDR2 (germline): MDHEN, SYDVKM. With 7 bases removed from V and 0 bases from J, the gap between germline ends came to 12 bases. The CDR3 sequence is 14 residues long. The CDR3 DNA follows: TGTGCCAGCAACGCCTACGGGTCTAACTATGGCTACACCTTC. Amino acid sequence: CASNAYGSNYGYTF.

The CDR3 reads CASSWGLAGGTDTQYF. The CDR3 nucleotides read TGTGCCAGCAGCTGGGGACTAGCGGGCGGCACAGATACGCAGTATTTT. The chain is built from TRBV3-1 (or the pseudogene TRBV3-2) and TRBJ2-3; 12 nucleotides align to TRBD2. From germline, CDR1 is LGHDT and CDR2 YNNKEL (reference sequence). This CDR3 has 16 residues. Trimming took 5 bases from V and 1 from J; bases not matched to a gene: 4.

The chain couples TRBV5-5 to TRBJ2-4; 8 bases line up with TRBD2. J lost 2 bases, V lost 2 bases, and 3 bases had no gene match. CDR1 and CDR2 (germline): SGHKS, YYEKEE (reference sequence). The CDR3 consists of 15 residues. CDR3 DNA: TGTGCCAGCAGCTTAGCGGGGGTCCCCAAAAACATTCAGTACTTC. Its translation is CASSLAGVPKNIQYF.

The V and J genes are TRBV28 and TRBJ1-3; D unclear. V was shortened by 6 bases and J by 4 bases, with 16 bases between the two germline ends. CDR3 size: 15 residues. CDR1 is MDHEN and CDR2 is SYDVKM in the germline V gene. The CDR3 spells CASRGTPTVGNTIYF. The CDR3 DNA is TGTGCCAGCAGAGGAACACCAACGGTAGGAAACACCATATATTTT.

The chain recombines TRBV7-2 with TRBJ2-3; 7 bases fit TRBD2. The CDR3 covers 15 residues. The V gene's germline CDR1 is SGHTA and CDR2 FQGNSA. The V gene end was trimmed by 5 bases and the J gene end by 7 bases; junction bases not matched to a gene: 12. CDR3 residues: CASSPTRGDGNTQYF. The CDR3 coding sequence is TGTGCCAGCAGCCCAACCCGGGGGGACGGAAATACGCAGTATTTT.

The V gene is TRBV5-5, the J gene TRBJ1-5; TRBD1 matches at 7 bases. Germline V CDR1 and CDR2: SGHKS, YYEKEE (reference sequence). After removal of 1 base from V and 4 bases from J, the junction contained 8 bases not matched to a gene. This CDR3 is built from 16 residues. The CDR3 DNA is TGTGCCAGCAGCTTGTCCCGGGACAGAGGGAATCAGCCCCAGCATTTT. It codes for CASSLSRDRGNQPQHF. The full variable domain, in which reference TRBV5-5 and TRBJ1-5 provide the parts outside the CDR3, is DAGVTQSPTHLIKTRGQQVTLRCSPISGHKSVSWYQQVLGQGPQFIFQYYEKEERGRGNFPDRFSARQFPNYSSELNVNALLLGDSALYLCASSLSRDRGNQPQHFGDGTRLSIL.

The chain combines TRBV5-1 with TRBJ1-1, with 12 bases fitting TRBD1. V lost 5 bases, J lost 8 bases, and 4 bases stayed unmatched. This CDR3 is built from 13 residues. CDR1 and CDR2 from the germline V gene are SGHRS and YFSETQ. The CDR3 DNA reads TGCGCCAGCAGAAGCGGGACAGGGGGCGAAGCTTTCTTT. Amino acid sequence: CASRSGTGGEAFF.

The V gene is TRBV11-2, the J gene TRBJ2-2; D gene uncertain. Trimming removed 7 bases at V and 4 bases at J, with 13 bases between. CDR3 size: 14 residues. Germline V gene sequence: CDR1 SGHAT, CDR2 FQNNGV. For the CDR3, the DNA is TGTGCCAGCATCCCCTATACGGGCACCGGGGAGCTGTTTTTT. It yields the protein CASIPYTGTGELFF.

The rearrangement joins TRBV5-4 to TRBJ1-1; 8 bases match TRBD1. The CDR3 has 13 amino acids. The germline V gene has CDR1 SGHNT and CDR2 YYREEE (reference sequence). V lost 0 bases, J lost 9 bases, and 4 bases stayed unmatched. The CDR3 sequence: CASSLGRQGQAFF. The CDR3 DNA follows: TGTGCCAGCAGCTTGGGGCGACAGGGGCAAGCTTTCTTT.

This clone was seen only a few times. The genes are TRBV7-9 and TRBJ2-3; 7 bases fit TRBD2. This CDR3 region has 14 residues. From germline, CDR1 is SEHNR and CDR2 FQNEAQ (reference sequence). With V trimmed by 3 bases and J by 6 bases, 6 bases remained unmatched. The CDR3 coding sequence is TGTGCCAGCAGCTTCGGGACTACGGCGGATACGCAGTATTTT. This sequence encodes CASSFGTTADTQYF.

This chain uses TRBV30 with TRBJ2-3; D call uncertain. The CDR3 has 12 residues. CDR1 and CDR2 from the germline V gene are GTSNPN and SVGIG (reference sequence). Trimming pared 1 base from V and 5 bases from J, leaving 7 bases between. The CDR3 loop reads CAWSALGDTQYF. CDR3 nucleotides: TGTGCCTGGAGTGCCCTGGGAGATACGCAGTATTTT.

The chain uses TRBV11-2 and TRBJ1-2; the D is unclear. This CDR3 comprises 13 residues. Germline V CDR1 and CDR2: SGHAT, FQNNGV. V gave up 0 bases and J gave up 5 bases, with 7 bases separating them. For the CDR3, the DNA is TGTGCCAGCAGCTTAGATACCGAGTATGGCTACACCTTC. Its translation is CASSLDTEYGYTF.

This CDR3 reads CASSFRGLGNTIYF. CDR3 DNA sequence: TGTGCCAGCAGCTTCAGAGGGTTAGGGAACACCATATATTTT. This sequence joins TRBV5-4 and TRBJ1-3; D ambiguous. The CDR3 runs 14 residues. V gave up 2 bases and J gave up 7 bases, with 13 bases separating them. Germline lookup yields CDR1 SGHNT and CDR2 YYREEE (reference sequence). Full variable domain (rest looked up from reference TRBV5-4 and TRBJ1-3): ETGVTQSPTHLIKTRGQQVTLRCSSQSGHNTVSWYQQALGQGPQFIFQYYREEENGRGNFPPRFSGLQFPNYSSELNVNALELDDSALYLCASSFRGLGNTIYFGEGSWLTVV.